This passage covers 10 T cell receptor beta chains from one sample sequenced in a study of shared clonotypes between healthy human individuals. Sequencing used immunoSEQ multiplex PCR; TCRdb keeps in-frame clones, though not all of them. Among around 1.9 million clones listed, roughly 91% were seen once. Naive CD8 cells, CD45RO-negative and positively selected for CCR7, excluded terminally differentiated effector memory CD45RA+ cells. The sample taken for sequencing was naive CD8+ T cells from PBMCs. The receptors come from a man in his late teens or twenties in good health. Some clones in this sample may be carry-over from other donors' samples.

This chain uses TRBV4-1 with TRBJ2-1, with 7 bases identical to TRBD2. The CDR3 is made up of 17 amino acids. Trimming removed 0 bases from V and 10 bases from J; junction bases left unmatched: 15. Germline V gene lookup returns CDR1 MGHRA and CDR2 YSYEKL. The CDR3 region has the DNA TGCGCCAGCAGCCAAGATCTTATTAGCGGGCTCCCCGAGGAGCAGTTCTTC. It encodes CASSQDLISGLPEEQFF.

This clone has just one count. The V and J genes are TRBV6-6 and TRBJ2-2; D not resolved. Germline values: CDR1 MNHNY, CDR2 SVGAGI (reference sequence). V was shortened by 5 bases and J by 6 bases, with 13 bases between the two germline ends. CDR3 length: 14 amino acids. For the CDR3, the DNA is TGTGCCAGCAGTCACCTCGCGGACCCCGGGGAGCTGTTTTTT. Translation: CASSHLADPGELFF.

The chain carries TRBV28 and TRBJ2-1; D ambiguous. Germline V gives CDR1 MDHEN, CDR2 SYDVKM. V was trimmed by 5 bases and J by 1 base, leaving 15 bases between them. This CDR3 has 16 residues. The CDR3 DNA sequence: TGTGCCAGCAGTACCGCCCAGGAGATTTCCTACAATGAGCAGTTCTTC. Residues: CASSTAQEISYNEQFF.

This rearrangement joins TRBV5-1 to TRBJ2-7; 7 bases agree with TRBD1. V was pared by 4 bases and J by 5 bases, with 15 bases of the junction left unmatched. Germline CDR1 SGHRS, CDR2 YFSETQ. This CDR3 region has 16 residues. The CDR3 region has the DNA TGCGCCAGCAGCGGAACAGGGGCCGTGGTTTATAACGAGCAGTACTTC. Its translation: CASSGTGAVVYNEQYF.

The chain is built from TRBV28 and TRBJ2-1, with 7 bases matching TRBD2. Per germline, CDR1 MDHEN and CDR2 SYDVKM. The CDR3 is made up of 14 amino acids. V lost 1 base, J lost 7 bases, and 4 bases stayed unmatched. Here the CDR3 DNA reads TGTGCCAGCAGTTTATTGGGTAGCGGGAATGAGCAGTTCTTC. It encodes CASSLLGSGNEQFF.

The V and J genes are TRBV9 and TRBJ2-7; D uncertain. V was pared by 0 bases and J by 2 bases, with 12 bases between. This CDR3 comprises 15 residues. CDR1 is SGDLS, CDR2 YYNGEE, per germline. The CDR3 DNA sequence: TGTGCCAGCAGCGTAGTAGGTAGGGAAGCCTACGAGCAGTACTTC. It specifies CASSVVGREAYEQYF.

This chain joins TRBV5-4 and TRBJ2-5; D is perhaps TRBD2 (6 bases). CDR1 and CDR2 from the germline V gene are SGHNT and YYREEE (reference sequence). The CDR3 covers 14 residues. Trimming removed 4 bases from V and 5 bases from J, with 15 bases in between. CDR3 region: CASSRDWPDETQYF. Written as DNA, the CDR3 is TGTGCCAGCAGCCGGGACTGGCCGGATGAGACCCAGTACTTC.

The chain couples TRBV7-9 to TRBJ1-2; D possibly corresponds to TRBD1 (5 bases). Trimming shortened V by 1 base and J by 8 bases, and 11 bases separated the two germline ends. The CDR3 contains 13 residues. Germline values: CDR1 SEHNR, CDR2 FQNEAQ (reference sequence). The CDR3: CASSLDWGVGYTF. The DNA for the CDR3 is TGTGCCAGCAGCTTAGATTGGGGGGTAGGCTACACCTTC. Full variable domain (outside the CDR3, taken from reference TRBV7-9 and TRBJ1-2): DTGVSQNPRHKITKRGQNVTFRCDPISEHNRLYWYRQTLGQGPEFLTYFQNEAQLEKSRLLSDRFSAERPKGSFSTLEIQRTEQGDSAMYLCASSLDWGVGYTFGSGTRLTVV.

The table lists this clone with a count of one. The gene calls are TRBV29-1 and TRBJ2-1; TRBD2 might be the D (6 bases). The CDR3 loop spans 12 amino acids. With 7 bases removed from V and 6 bases from J, the gap between germline ends came to 13 bases. The germline CDR1 and CDR2 sequences are SQVTM and ANQGSEA. CDR3 residues: CSASEGPNEQFF. The CDR3 DNA reads TGCAGCGCTTCGGAGGGACCCAATGAGCAGTTCTTC.

The rearrangement links TRBV27 to TRBJ2-5, with D perhaps being TRBD1 or TRBD2 (5 bases each). Germline V CDR1 and CDR2: MNHEY, SMNVEV (reference sequence). V gave up 1 base and J gave up 2 bases, with 8 bases separating them. CDR3 length: 14 amino acids. The CDR3 here is CASSLWGKQETQYF. In nucleotides, the CDR3 is TGTGCCAGCAGTTTATGGGGGAAACAAGAGACCCAGTACTTC.